This T cell receptor (beta chain) was recovered during a study of T cell responses to AZD1222 COVID-19 vaccine. On the study more broadly: Doses given second, at about 4 or about 12 weeks, were pooled.

The protocol was immunoSEQ multiplex PCR, while the TCRdb copy is restricted to in-frame clones and leaves out a portion. This sample has 120,000 or so clones; about 89% occur once, and the top ten carry more than 9%. Concerning this clone: No antigen is known for it.

Germline CDR1 is SGHDN and CDR2 is FVKESK. Trimming left V 0 bases short and J 14 bases short, with 14 bases between. The CDR3 sequence is 14 residues long. Study results and caveats: The span of vaccine-associated CD4 TCRs extended across spike, with dominance at 160-218 and 743-854. The sample set comprised mostly white British donors with more females, and clonal diversity was possibly underestimated. Spike-specific TCR breadth and depth were elevated following two AZD1222 doses.

This TCR was recovered from an adult in good health. The V gene is TRBV14, the J gene TRBJ1-6; maybe TRBD1 (6 bases). Sequencing used peripheral blood, obtained on day 0 of AZD1222 vaccination. The CDR3 spells CASSQDQEGVTLHF. Here the CDR3 DNA reads TGTGCCAGCAGCCAAGATCAAGAGGGGGTGACCCTCCACTTT.